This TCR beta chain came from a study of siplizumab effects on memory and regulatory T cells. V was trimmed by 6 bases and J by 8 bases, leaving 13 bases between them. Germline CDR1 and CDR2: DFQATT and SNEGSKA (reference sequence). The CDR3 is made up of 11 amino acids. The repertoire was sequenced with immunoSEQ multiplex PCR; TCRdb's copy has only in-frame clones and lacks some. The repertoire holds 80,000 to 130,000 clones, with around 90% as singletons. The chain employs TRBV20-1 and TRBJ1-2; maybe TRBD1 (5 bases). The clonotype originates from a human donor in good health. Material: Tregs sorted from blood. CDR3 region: CSAGGPGGYTF. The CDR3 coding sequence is TGCAGTGCCGGGGGACCTGGAGGCTACACCTTC.